This passage covers 29 T cell receptor beta chains from one sample sequenced in a study of early T cells in non-severe SARS-CoV-2 infection. TCRdb reprocessed the 5' RACE reads with MiXCR, giving one entry per CDR3 protein. The sample has some 81,000 distinct CDR3 sequences; approximately 15% are singletons. The sequenced sample consisted of whole blood. The receptors originated from an adult who was a healthcare worker with PCR-confirmed SARS-CoV-2 infection or an uninfected control (not recorded which).

The chain has TRBV14 and TRBJ2-2; D unclear. CDR1 is SGHDN, CDR2 FVKESK, per germline. The CDR3 has 13 residues. The germline V and J ends were trimmed by 0 bases and 4 bases, with 3 bases remaining between them. CDR3: CASSQEVTGELFF. CDR3 nucleotide sequence: TGTGCCAGCAGCCAAGAGGTCACCGGGGAGCTGTTTTTT.

The chain employs TRBV12-3 or TRBV12-4 and TRBJ2-3, with TRBD1 matching over 9 bases. The CDR3 covers 16 residues. Trimming took 5 bases from V and 2 from J; bases not matched to a gene: 8. CDR3 DNA sequence: TGTGCCAGCAGTGCCAACAGGGGGCTCCCCACAGATACGCAGTATTTT. Translation gives CASSANRGLPTDTQYF.

This clonotype showed up just a few times. The rearrangement joins TRBV10-3 to TRBJ2-5; D gene unclear. Germline V gene sequence: CDR1 ENHRY, CDR2 SYGVKD. The CDR3 spans 13 residues. Trimming took 0 bases from V and 2 from J, leaving 4 bases between them. DNA for the CDR3: TGTGCCATCAGTGAGTCGGCGCAAGAGACCCAGTACTTC. Protein: CAISESAQETQYF.

This clonotype came up a few times. The chain combines TRBV11-2 with TRBJ2-2, with 7 positions matching TRBD2. In germline, CDR1 is SGHAT, CDR2 FQNNGV. This CDR3 region has 15 residues. J gave up 6 bases and V 3 bases, and 7 bases lay outside the gene matches. CDR3 in amino acids: CASSLASGAAGELFF. In DNA form, the CDR3 reads TGTGCCAGCAGCTTGGCTAGCGGTGCGGCCGGGGAGCTGTTTTTT.

This clonotype was detected a few times. The chain carries TRBV25-1 and TRBJ2-3, with 7 bases matching TRBD1. In germline, CDR1 is MGHDK, CDR2 SYGVNS. The length of the CDR3 is 13 residues. V lost 6 bases to trimming and J lost 6 bases; unmatched junction nucleotides: 6. The CDR3 region has the DNA TGTGCCAGCAGCTATCTACAGGGGGATACGCAGTATTTT. Translated: CASSYLQGDTQYF.

This clonotype has at least ten counts. This chain links TRBV2 with TRBJ1-1, with TRBD1 identical over 7 bases. This CDR3 contains 14 residues. Trimming at V came to 9 bases and at J to 0 bases, leaving 7 bases not matched to a gene. Germline loops: CDR1 SNHLY, CDR2 FYNNEI. CDR3 coding DNA: TGTGCCAGTCGTGACAGGGCGATGAACACTGAAGCTTTCTTT. Encoded protein: CASRDRAMNTEAFF.

There are a few counts of this clonotype. The chain links TRBV12-3 or TRBV12-4 to TRBJ2-3, with TRBD2 identical over 8 bases. The CDR3 is 13 residues long. J lost 5 bases, V lost 6 bases, and 4 bases had no gene match. The CDR3, as DNA: TGTGCCAGCAGAATAGCGGGAAGAGATACGCAGTATTTT. Amino acids: CASRIAGRDTQYF.

The rearrangement uses TRBV11-2 and TRBJ1-4; D not resolved. From germline, CDR1 is SGHAT and CDR2 FQNNGV. V gave up 4 bases and J gave up 8 bases, with 14 bases separating them. The CDR3 has 14 amino acids. DNA for the CDR3: TGTGCCAGCAGCTCTCCTGGCTCTGAGGAAAAACTGTTTTTT. Encoded protein: CASSSPGSEEKLFF.

In regard to this clonotype: Possible read error: a much larger clone is one base away. The chain joins TRBV27 to TRBJ1-2, with TRBD1 matching over 9 bases. CDR1 is MNHEY and CDR2 is SMNVEV in the germline V gene (reference sequence). CDR3 length equals 13 residues. The DNA for the CDR3 is TGTGCCAGCAGGGGACAGGGTAACTATGGCTACTCCTTC. It encodes CASRGQGNYGYSF.

This clonotype showed up just a few times. V is TRBV12-3 or TRBV12-4 and J is TRBJ2-2; 9 bases map to TRBD2. The CDR3 runs 16 residues. The ends lost 3 bases at V and 4 bases at J; junction bases unmatched: 6. The CDR3 protein is CASSLSQREATGELFF. The CDR3, as DNA: TGTGCCAGCAGTTTGTCCCAGCGGGAGGCCACCGGGGAGCTGTTTTTT.

The chain joins TRBV21-1 to TRBJ2-6. TRBV21-1 is an annotated pseudogene. The CDR3 length is 16 residues. The CDR3 region has the DNA TGTGCCAGCAGCATCTCGGACGGCTCTGGGGCCAACGTCCTGACTTTC. This encodes CASSISDGSGANVLTF.

This chain connects TRBV12-3 or TRBV12-4 to TRBJ1-3; 7 bases line up with TRBD1. The J segment lost 0 bases and the V segment lost 6 bases, leaving 5 bases of the junction unmatched. The CDR3 covers 15 residues. In nucleotides, the CDR3 is TGTGCCAGCAGCCGGGGACAGAACTCTGGAAACACCATATATTTT. This sequence encodes CASSRGQNSGNTIYF.

The chain joins TRBV12-3 or TRBV12-4 to TRBJ1-2, with D possibly TRBD1 on 6 matching bases. The CDR3 runs to 13 residues. V gave up 5 bases and J gave up 7 bases, with 14 bases separating them. This chain's CDR3 is CASSKGDLSGYTF. DNA of the CDR3: TGTGCCAGCAGTAAGGGGGATTTGAGTGGCTACACCTTC.

The gene calls are TRBV14 and TRBJ2-5; possibly TRBD2 for D (6 bases). This CDR3 has 15 residues. The germline gives CDR1 SGHDN, CDR2 FVKESK. Trimming cost V 0 bases and J 5 bases, with 13 bases left between them. The CDR3 DNA follows: TGTGCCAGCAGCCAAGAAGTGGGGGGATTGGAGACCCAGTACTTC. It codes for CASSQEVGGLETQYF. Drawing the rest from reference TRBV14 and TRBJ2-5, the complete variable domain is EAGVTQFPSHSVIEKGQTVTLRCDPISGHDNLYWYRRVMGKEIKFLLHFVKESKQDESGMPNNRFLAERTGGTYSTLKVQPAELEDSGVYFCASSQEVGGLETQYFGPGTRLLVL.

The sample holds a few counts of this clonotype. The chain carries TRBV29-1 and TRBJ1-2; D possibly corresponds to TRBD1 (6 bases). Germline V CDR1 and CDR2: SQVTM, ANQGSEA. V was shortened by 3 bases and J by 4 bases, with 9 bases between the two germline ends. This CDR3 has 12 residues. DNA for the CDR3: TGCAGCGTTGATAGAGGGGGCTATGGCTACACCTTC. This sequence encodes CSVDRGGYGYTF.

The rearrangement uses TRBV4-1 and TRBJ1-4; a possible D gene is TRBD1 (5 bases). Looked up from germline, CDR1 is MGHRA and CDR2 is YSYEKL. CDR3 length: 16 amino acids. V dropped 0 bases and J dropped 8 bases, with 16 bases sitting between them. CDR3 protein: CASSQEAAREGEKLFF. The CDR3 DNA follows: TGCGCCAGCAGCCAAGAAGCTGCCAGGGAGGGAGAAAAACTGTTTTTT.

This clonotype was detected once. Without the conserved terminal phenylalanine or tryptophan, this CDR3 likely stems from a read error. This sequence joins TRBV19 and TRBJ2-7; D remains ambiguous. V was trimmed by 3 bases and J by 0 bases, leaving 9 bases between them. From germline, CDR1 is LNHDA and CDR2 SQIVND (reference sequence). The CDR3 has 14 amino acids. CDR3 protein: CASSIDPSSYEQYY. CDR3 coding DNA: TGTGCCAGTAGTATCGATCCGAGCTCCTACGAGCAGTACTAC.

V is TRBV20-1 and J is TRBJ1-5, with a tentative D call TRBD1 (6 bases). The CDR3 spans 13 residues. Trimming pared 0 bases from V and 6 bases from J, leaving 9 bases between. The V gene's germline CDR1 is DFQATT and CDR2 SNEGSKA (reference sequence). CDR3 sequence (DNA): TGCAGTGCTAGAGAAGGGGGGACTCAGCCCCAGCATTTT. Its protein is CSAREGGTQPQHF.

This clonotype was detected a few times. The chain carries TRBV7-9 and TRBJ2-1; D gene uncertain. CDR3 size: 16 residues. Germline V gene data show CDR1 as SEHNR and CDR2 as FQNEAQ (reference sequence). V was trimmed by 6 bases and J by 7 bases, leaving 22 bases between them. In nucleotides, the CDR3 is TGTGCCAGCAGTATCACCTTGAATAGTAAAGGTAATGAGCAGTTCTTC. Protein product: CASSITLNSKGNEQFF. The entire variable domain, with the rest obtained from reference TRBV7-9 and TRBJ2-1, is as follows: DTGVSQNPRHKITKRGQNVTFRCDPISEHNRLYWYRQTLGQGPEFLTYFQNEAQLEKSRLLSDRFSAERPKGSFSTLEIQRTEQGDSAMYLCASSITLNSKGNEQFFGPGTRLTVL.

This chain links TRBV11-2 with TRBJ2-4, with a weak D call TRBD2 (5 bases). CDR1 is SGHAT and CDR2 is FQNNGV in the germline V gene. V gave up 9 bases and J gave up 1 base, with 10 bases separating them. The CDR3 sequence is 13 residues long. CDR3 amino acids: CASTGFAKNIQYF. In DNA, the CDR3 is TGTGCCAGTACGGGGTTTGCCAAAAACATTCAGTACTTC.

By sample share, this clonotype is medium-sized. The rearrangement links TRBV7-6 to TRBJ2-6; D is undetermined. Germline lookup yields CDR1 SGHVS and CDR2 FNYEAQ. The CDR3 runs to 14 residues. Trimming took off 4 bases at V and 3 bases at J, with 7 bases between the two ends. CDR3 sequence reads: CASSSPGGANVLTF. The CDR3 DNA follows: TGTGCCAGCAGCTCCCCTGGTGGGGCCAACGTCCTGACTTTC.

Points on this clonotype: Germline and junction disagree at one end, which may indicate a read error. This chain uses TRBV5-1 with TRBJ2-7, with a weak D call TRBD2 (5 bases). This CDR3 region has 15 residues. Germline CDR1 SGHRS, CDR2 YFSETQ. The CDR3 reads CASSASGEIFYAQYF. CDR3 sequence (DNA): TGCGCCAGCAGCGCATCCGGGGAGATCTTCTACGCGCAGTACTTC.

This clonotype was seen many times. The chain is built from TRBV7-2 and TRBJ2-4; tentatively, D is TRBD2 (5 bases). The ends were cut back, 9 bases at V and 4 bases at J, with 13 bases in the middle. The V gene's germline CDR1 is SGHTA and CDR2 FQGNSA. This CDR3 comprises 13 residues. The DNA for the CDR3 is TGTGCCAGTTCAGCGGACTCGAAAAACATTCAGTACTTC. It encodes CASSADSKNIQYF. The full variable domain, its missing parts supplied by reference TRBV7-2 and TRBJ2-4, is GAGVSQSPSNKVTEKGKDVELRCDPISGHTALYWYRQSLGQGLEFLIYFQGNSAPDKSGLPSDRFSAERTGGSVSTLTIQRTQQEDSAVYLCASSADSKNIQYFGAGTRLSVL.

Only a few counts were recorded for this clonotype. The rearrangement joins TRBV14 to TRBJ2-5; tentative D call: TRBD2 (6 bases). CDR3 length equals 17 residues. V lost 0 bases, J lost 1 base, and 15 bases lay in between. Germline V gene sequence: CDR1 SGHDN, CDR2 FVKESK. This chain's CDR3 is CASSQDRQGLSQETQYF. CDR3 sequence (DNA): TGTGCCAGCAGCCAAGATCGGCAGGGACTTTCCCAAGAGACCCAGTACTTC.

This rearrangement joins TRBV6-2 or TRBV6-3 to TRBJ2-5; 8 bases fit TRBD2. Germline values: CDR1 MNHEY, CDR2 SVGEGT. CDR3 length: 14 residues. After removal of 8 bases from V and 4 bases from J, the junction contained 9 bases not matched to a gene. The CDR3 loop reads CASLSQRERETQYF. Written as DNA, the CDR3 is TGTGCCAGCCTTTCTCAGCGGGAGCGAGAGACCCAGTACTTC.

The chain couples TRBV4-1 to TRBJ2-1; D remains unclear. The CDR3 totals 13 residues. Trimming stripped 1 base from V and 7 bases from J, with 8 bases between. CDR1 is MGHRA and CDR2 is YSYEKL in the germline V gene. CDR3 amino acids: CASSQGPFNEQFF. The CDR3 DNA reads as TGCGCCAGCAGCCAAGGTCCATTTAATGAGCAGTTCTTC.

The J gene is TRBJ2-1, the V gene TRBV11-3; D call uncertain. V gave up 0 bases and J gave up 9 bases, with 3 bases separating them. The CDR3 consists of 11 residues. CDR1 and CDR2 from the germline V gene are SGHNT and YENEEA. The chain's CDR3 is CASSLDIEQFF. The CDR3 coding sequence is TGTGCCAGCAGCTTAGACATTGAGCAGTTCTTC.

This sequence joins TRBV29-1 and TRBJ2-1, with 7 bases aligning to TRBD2. This CDR3 has 12 residues. Germline CDR1 reads SQVTM; CDR2 reads ANQGSEA. The V gene end was trimmed by 6 bases and the J gene end by 9 bases; junction bases not matched to a gene: 8. CDR3 sequence reads: CSVRLALSEQFF. The CDR3 region has the DNA TGCAGCGTCCGACTAGCACTGAGTGAGCAGTTCTTC.

This clonotype was seen more than once but under ten times. The rearrangement links TRBV3-1 to TRBJ2-2, with TRBD1 matching over 11 bases. The CDR3 is 15 residues long. With 0 bases clipped from V and 8 bases from J, the junction kept 2 bases outside the gene matches. Germline V gene sequence: CDR1 LGHDT, CDR2 YNNKEL (reference sequence). The CDR3 reads CASSQEDRGPGELFF. CDR3 DNA sequence: TGTGCCAGCAGCCAAGAGGACAGGGGGCCTGGGGAGCTGTTTTTT.